A single sample is the source of the 5 T cell receptor beta chains below, sequenced in a study of blood T cell repertoires in COVID-19. The protocol was immunoSEQ multiplex PCR, while the TCRdb copy is restricted to in-frame clones and leaves out a portion. This sample yields 90,000 to 120,000 clones, of which 80% to 85% are seen a single time; around 4.4% belongs to the top ten. The sequenced sample was peripheral blood. These receptors originate from a human donor in a cohort sampled during active COVID-19.

The chain has TRBV28 and TRBJ1-4; TRBD1 aligns across 9 bases. Trimming removed 5 bases from V and 6 bases from J; junction bases left unmatched: 4. Germline V gives CDR1 MDHEN, CDR2 SYDVKM. The CDR3 totals 14 residues. The CDR3 DNA reads as TGTGCCAGCAGTGAGGGACAGGGTTATGAAAAACTGTTTTTT. Amino acid sequence: CASSEGQGYEKLFF.

In DNA form, the CDR3 reads TGTGCCAGCAGCTTAGTCGCGGGAGAGGACAATGAGCAGTTCTTC. Protein: CASSLVAGEDNEQFF. The V call is TRBV7-2, the J call TRBJ2-1; TRBD2 matches 7 bases. Losses at the gene ends were 1 base for V and 5 bases for J; bases not matched to a gene: 5. Per germline, CDR1 SGHTA and CDR2 FQGNSA. CDR3 size: 15 residues. Combining the CDR3 with reference TRBV7-2 and TRBJ2-1 gives the whole variable domain GAGVSQSPSNKVTEKGKDVELRCDPISGHTALYWYRQSLGQGLEFLIYFQGNSAPDKSGLPSDRFSAERTGGSVSTLTIQRTQQEDSAVYLCASSLVAGEDNEQFFGPGTRLTVL.

The V and J genes are TRBV2 and TRBJ2-7, with 12 bases fitting TRBD2. Germline V CDR1 and CDR2: SNHLY, FYNNEI. The CDR3 runs 14 residues. The J segment lost 6 bases and the V segment lost 4 bases, leaving 4 bases of the junction unmatched. CDR3 bases: TGTGCCAGCAGTGTATGGACTAGCGGGATCGAGCAGTACTTC. Its translation is CASSVWTSGIEQYF.

The J gene is TRBJ1-1, the V gene TRBV14; perhaps TRBD1 as D (6 bases). The V and J ends lost 3 bases and 4 bases respectively, with 12 bases between them. This CDR3 has 14 residues. Per germline, CDR1 SGHDN and CDR2 FVKESK. CDR3 amino acids: CASSQAGAATEAFF. The CDR3 DNA follows: TGTGCCAGCAGCCAGGCAGGGGCAGCCACTGAAGCTTTCTTT.

The rearrangement links TRBV7-6 to TRBJ2-5; 8 bases fit TRBD2. The junction had 12 bases not matched to a gene; V was cut back by 1 base and J by 5 bases. Germline CDR1 is SGHVS and CDR2 is FNYEAQ. This CDR3 has 17 amino acids. CDR3 nucleotides: TGTGCCAGCAGCTTAGAGGCCCCGGGGGGGGCTGGGGAGACCCAGTACTTC. It encodes CASSLEAPGGAGETQYF.